The present T cell receptor (beta chain) was sequenced within a study of T-cell memory formation after mild COVID-19. Study in general: Most TCR clusters belonged to a single donor. Findings and limits, study-wide: Clonal second-wave expansions that peaked on day 37 had unconfirmed SARS-CoV-2 specificity. CD4/CD8 balance held among clones contracting day 15 to 85, and later expanders leaned CD4+.

Via MiXCR, TCRdb re-called the 5' RACE reads, giving one row per CDR3 protein. The sample yields around 530,000 distinct CDR3 sequences, about 20% seen once. Remarks on this clonotype: Antigen: not known.

Germline V gene data show CDR1 as SGHVS and CDR2 as FNYEAQ. With 3 bases removed from V and 0 bases from J, the gap between germline ends came to 16 bases. This CDR3 region has 17 residues. The source is an adult woman who had mild COVID-19 (a few samples of this study predate the infection). Cell type and time point are not known. This chain connects TRBV7-6 to TRBJ2-3; tentative D call: TRBD2 (6 bases). Material for sequencing was PBMCs or a T cell subset sorted from them (not recorded which). Here the CDR3 reads CASSLSRLASSTDTQYF. DNA for the CDR3: TGTGCCAGCAGCTTGAGTAGGCTAGCGTCTAGCACAGATACGCAGTATTTT. Full variable domain (rest looked up from reference TRBV7-6 and TRBJ2-3): GAGVSQSPRYKVTKRGQDVALRCDPISGHVSLYWYRQALGQGPEFLTYFNYEAQQDKSGLPNDRFSAERPEGSISTLTIQRTEQRDSAMYRCASSLSRLASSTDTQYFGPGTRLTVL.